Described below is a single T cell receptor beta chain sequence and its context. What it binds is unknown. V lost 6 bases and J lost 6; bases outside the gene matches: 5. Per germline, CDR1 SGHTA and CDR2 FQGNSA. This CDR3 region has 13 residues. This record belongs to a study of T cell responses to AZD1222 COVID-19 vaccine. Second-dose intervals of approximately 4 or approximately 12 weeks were pooled. Broader study findings: Rises in breadth and depth of Spike-specific TCRs came after two AZD1222 doses. Baseline seropositives among AZD1222 recipients totaled only five to seven. In a largely white British group with more females than males, clonal diversity was possibly underestimated.

Profiled with immunoSEQ multiplex PCR; TCRdb holds only in-frame clones, not every one. The data show about 180,000 clones, approximately 90% seen once. The starting material was peripheral blood, obtained 28 days after the second AZD1222 dose. The V and J genes are TRBV7-2 and TRBJ1-5; 7 bases line up with TRBD1. The sequence was collected from an adult who received the AZD1222 COVID-19 vaccine. CDR3 in amino acids: CASSRTGVQPQHF. CDR3 bases: TGTGCCAGCAGTCGTACAGGGGTTCAGCCCCAGCATTTT.